Sequencing of this TCR beta chain was carried out in a study of T cells in Graves' hyperthyroidism and ophthalmopathy. The V segment lost 4 bases and the J segment 2 bases; nucleotides outside the gene matches: 7. This CDR3 comprises 16 residues. The germline gives CDR1 SGDLS, CDR2 YYNGEE. RNA transcripts gave rise to amplified TCR beta CDR3 regions. The HTBI primer set drove a first-round RT-PCR of the TCR CDR3. TCRdb reanalysed the multiplex PCR reads using MiXCR and keeps one entry per CDR3 protein. The table lists about 640,000 distinct CDR3 sequences, less than 25% of them singletons, with approximately 30% in the top ten.

The chain employs TRBV9 and TRBJ2-3, with 10 nucleotides matching TRBD2. The sample comprised blood. The clonotype was recovered from a man in his thirties or forties with Graves' ophthalmopathy. CDR3 sequence reads: CASSLSGRAYTDTQYF. The CDR3 DNA is TGTGCCAGCAGCTTGAGCGGGAGGGCCTACACAGATACGCAGTATTTT.